This section outlines one T cell receptor (beta chain) sequence together with its context. These data are taken from a study of blood T cell repertoires in COVID-19. Study-wide background: COVID-19 samples, acute and convalescent, were from the United States, Italy and Spain. T cells, B-cell-depleted T cells, or PBMCs supplied cDNA or gDNA.

Authors' methods: It was from reference gene primer amplification that nucleated cell counts were estimated. Generated by immunoSEQ multiplex PCR, the TCRdb table keeps only in-frame clones and is missing some. The V and J calls and clone size were taken over from that table, and D and trimming were inferred from the DNA. Among about 200,000 clones listed, around 80% were seen once. This CDR3 is 15 amino acids long. Germline-derived CDR1 and CDR2 are MNHEY and SMNVEV (reference sequence). The V and J ends lost 9 bases and 3 bases, in that order; junction bases with no gene match: 14. Sequenced sample: peripheral blood. The rearrangement joins TRBV27 to TRBJ2-7; 7 bases match TRBD1. The TCR comes from a woman older than 75 with active or convalescent COVID-19. The CDR3, as DNA: TGTGCCAGTATGCGATTGACAGGGAAGCACTACGAGCAGTACTTC. It is translated as CASMRLTGKHYEQYF.